What follows is one TCR beta chain and its context. This CDR3 has 12 amino acids. Germline lookup yields CDR1 LNHDA and CDR2 SQIVND (reference sequence). The J segment lost 6 bases and the V segment lost 9 bases, leaving 5 bases of the junction unmatched. As handled by the study authors: Amplified reference gene primers provided the basis for estimating nucleated cell counts. Sequenced by immunoSEQ multiplex PCR; TCRdb stores in-frame clones only, minus some. Clonal size and the V and J genes are those of that table, whereas D and trimming came from the DNA. Of a few hundred thousand clones in the sample, around 88% are singletons; the top ten hold 10% to 15%. These data originate in a study of blood T cell repertoires in COVID-19. Study overall: Sites in the United States, Italy and Spain provided acute and convalescent COVID-19 samples. T cells, B-cell-depleted T cells, or PBMCs provided the cDNA or gDNA that served as material.

The J gene is TRBJ1-5, the V gene TRBV19; 7 positions agree with TRBD1. Input material: peripheral blood. This receptor was taken from a woman aged 45-60 years with COVID-19, enrolled during active disease. The CDR3 region is CASRTGFQPQHF. CDR3 coding DNA: TGTGCCAGCAGGACAGGCTTTCAGCCCCAGCATTTT. The complete variable domain, with remaining parts taken from reference TRBV19 and TRBJ1-5, reads DGGITQSPKYLFRKEGQNVTLSCEQNLNHDAMYWYRQDPGQGLRLIYYSQIVNDFQKGDIAEGYSVSREKKESFPLTVTSAQKNPTAFYLCASRTGFQPQHFGDGTRLSIL.